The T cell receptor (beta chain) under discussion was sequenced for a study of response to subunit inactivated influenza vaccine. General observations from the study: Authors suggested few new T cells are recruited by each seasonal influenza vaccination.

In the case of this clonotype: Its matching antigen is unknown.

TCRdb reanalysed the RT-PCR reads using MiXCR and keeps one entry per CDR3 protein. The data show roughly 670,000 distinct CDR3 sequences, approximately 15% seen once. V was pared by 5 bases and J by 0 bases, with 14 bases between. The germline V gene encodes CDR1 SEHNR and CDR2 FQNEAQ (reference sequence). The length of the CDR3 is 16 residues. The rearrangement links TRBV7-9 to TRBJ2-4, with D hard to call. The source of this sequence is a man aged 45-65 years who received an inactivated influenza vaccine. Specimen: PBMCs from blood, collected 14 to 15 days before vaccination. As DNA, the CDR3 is TGTGCCAGCAGCGGTGGCCTTGACCTAGCCAAAAACATTCAGTACTTC. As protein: CASSGGLDLAKNIQYF. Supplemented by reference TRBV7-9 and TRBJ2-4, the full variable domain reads DTGVSQNPRHKITKRGQNVTFRCDPISEHNRLYWYRQTLGQGPEFLTYFQNEAQLEKSRLLSDRFSAERPKGSFSTLEIQRTEQGDSAMYLCASSGGLDLAKNIQYFGAGTRLSVL.